Each of the 2 T cell receptor beta chains below was sequenced from the same sample in a study of T-cell memory formation after mild COVID-19. TCRdb itself ran the 5' RACE reads through MiXCR, one entry per CDR3 protein. Of some 100,000 distinct CDR3 sequences in the sample, 11% were seen once. Sequenced material: PBMCs or a T cell subset sorted from them (not recorded which). These receptors were taken from a man aged 18 to 30 who had mild COVID-19 (a few samples of this study predate the infection). Cell type and time point are not known.

This clonotype was detected once. The chain uses TRBV7-2 and TRBJ2-7; 10 bases line up with TRBD1. After removal of 1 base from V and 3 bases from J, the junction contained 9 bases not matched to a gene. The CDR3 covers 17 residues. Germline V lookup: CDR1 SGHTA, CDR2 FQGNSA. CDR3: CASSLGATGTGDYEQYF. The CDR3 DNA reads as TGTGCCAGCAGCTTAGGGGCTACCGGGACAGGGGACTACGAGCAGTACTTC. Based on the CDR3 plus reference TRBV7-2 and TRBJ2-7, the full variable domain is GAGVSQSPSNKVTEKGKDVELRCDPISGHTALYWYRQSLGQGLEFLIYFQGNSAPDKSGLPSDRFSAERTGGSVSTLTIQRTQQEDSAVYLCASSLGATGTGDYEQYFGPGTRLTVT.

This clonotype has more than one count but fewer than ten. V is TRBV24-1 and J is TRBJ2-5; no clear D gene. Trimming shortened V by 3 bases and J by 4 bases, and 14 bases separated the two germline ends. The germline CDR1 and CDR2 sequences are KGHDR and SFDVKD. The CDR3 has 15 amino acids. CDR3 amino acids: CATSDHRVPIETQYF. In DNA, the CDR3 is TGTGCCACCAGTGATCACCGGGTCCCCATAGAGACCCAGTACTTC.